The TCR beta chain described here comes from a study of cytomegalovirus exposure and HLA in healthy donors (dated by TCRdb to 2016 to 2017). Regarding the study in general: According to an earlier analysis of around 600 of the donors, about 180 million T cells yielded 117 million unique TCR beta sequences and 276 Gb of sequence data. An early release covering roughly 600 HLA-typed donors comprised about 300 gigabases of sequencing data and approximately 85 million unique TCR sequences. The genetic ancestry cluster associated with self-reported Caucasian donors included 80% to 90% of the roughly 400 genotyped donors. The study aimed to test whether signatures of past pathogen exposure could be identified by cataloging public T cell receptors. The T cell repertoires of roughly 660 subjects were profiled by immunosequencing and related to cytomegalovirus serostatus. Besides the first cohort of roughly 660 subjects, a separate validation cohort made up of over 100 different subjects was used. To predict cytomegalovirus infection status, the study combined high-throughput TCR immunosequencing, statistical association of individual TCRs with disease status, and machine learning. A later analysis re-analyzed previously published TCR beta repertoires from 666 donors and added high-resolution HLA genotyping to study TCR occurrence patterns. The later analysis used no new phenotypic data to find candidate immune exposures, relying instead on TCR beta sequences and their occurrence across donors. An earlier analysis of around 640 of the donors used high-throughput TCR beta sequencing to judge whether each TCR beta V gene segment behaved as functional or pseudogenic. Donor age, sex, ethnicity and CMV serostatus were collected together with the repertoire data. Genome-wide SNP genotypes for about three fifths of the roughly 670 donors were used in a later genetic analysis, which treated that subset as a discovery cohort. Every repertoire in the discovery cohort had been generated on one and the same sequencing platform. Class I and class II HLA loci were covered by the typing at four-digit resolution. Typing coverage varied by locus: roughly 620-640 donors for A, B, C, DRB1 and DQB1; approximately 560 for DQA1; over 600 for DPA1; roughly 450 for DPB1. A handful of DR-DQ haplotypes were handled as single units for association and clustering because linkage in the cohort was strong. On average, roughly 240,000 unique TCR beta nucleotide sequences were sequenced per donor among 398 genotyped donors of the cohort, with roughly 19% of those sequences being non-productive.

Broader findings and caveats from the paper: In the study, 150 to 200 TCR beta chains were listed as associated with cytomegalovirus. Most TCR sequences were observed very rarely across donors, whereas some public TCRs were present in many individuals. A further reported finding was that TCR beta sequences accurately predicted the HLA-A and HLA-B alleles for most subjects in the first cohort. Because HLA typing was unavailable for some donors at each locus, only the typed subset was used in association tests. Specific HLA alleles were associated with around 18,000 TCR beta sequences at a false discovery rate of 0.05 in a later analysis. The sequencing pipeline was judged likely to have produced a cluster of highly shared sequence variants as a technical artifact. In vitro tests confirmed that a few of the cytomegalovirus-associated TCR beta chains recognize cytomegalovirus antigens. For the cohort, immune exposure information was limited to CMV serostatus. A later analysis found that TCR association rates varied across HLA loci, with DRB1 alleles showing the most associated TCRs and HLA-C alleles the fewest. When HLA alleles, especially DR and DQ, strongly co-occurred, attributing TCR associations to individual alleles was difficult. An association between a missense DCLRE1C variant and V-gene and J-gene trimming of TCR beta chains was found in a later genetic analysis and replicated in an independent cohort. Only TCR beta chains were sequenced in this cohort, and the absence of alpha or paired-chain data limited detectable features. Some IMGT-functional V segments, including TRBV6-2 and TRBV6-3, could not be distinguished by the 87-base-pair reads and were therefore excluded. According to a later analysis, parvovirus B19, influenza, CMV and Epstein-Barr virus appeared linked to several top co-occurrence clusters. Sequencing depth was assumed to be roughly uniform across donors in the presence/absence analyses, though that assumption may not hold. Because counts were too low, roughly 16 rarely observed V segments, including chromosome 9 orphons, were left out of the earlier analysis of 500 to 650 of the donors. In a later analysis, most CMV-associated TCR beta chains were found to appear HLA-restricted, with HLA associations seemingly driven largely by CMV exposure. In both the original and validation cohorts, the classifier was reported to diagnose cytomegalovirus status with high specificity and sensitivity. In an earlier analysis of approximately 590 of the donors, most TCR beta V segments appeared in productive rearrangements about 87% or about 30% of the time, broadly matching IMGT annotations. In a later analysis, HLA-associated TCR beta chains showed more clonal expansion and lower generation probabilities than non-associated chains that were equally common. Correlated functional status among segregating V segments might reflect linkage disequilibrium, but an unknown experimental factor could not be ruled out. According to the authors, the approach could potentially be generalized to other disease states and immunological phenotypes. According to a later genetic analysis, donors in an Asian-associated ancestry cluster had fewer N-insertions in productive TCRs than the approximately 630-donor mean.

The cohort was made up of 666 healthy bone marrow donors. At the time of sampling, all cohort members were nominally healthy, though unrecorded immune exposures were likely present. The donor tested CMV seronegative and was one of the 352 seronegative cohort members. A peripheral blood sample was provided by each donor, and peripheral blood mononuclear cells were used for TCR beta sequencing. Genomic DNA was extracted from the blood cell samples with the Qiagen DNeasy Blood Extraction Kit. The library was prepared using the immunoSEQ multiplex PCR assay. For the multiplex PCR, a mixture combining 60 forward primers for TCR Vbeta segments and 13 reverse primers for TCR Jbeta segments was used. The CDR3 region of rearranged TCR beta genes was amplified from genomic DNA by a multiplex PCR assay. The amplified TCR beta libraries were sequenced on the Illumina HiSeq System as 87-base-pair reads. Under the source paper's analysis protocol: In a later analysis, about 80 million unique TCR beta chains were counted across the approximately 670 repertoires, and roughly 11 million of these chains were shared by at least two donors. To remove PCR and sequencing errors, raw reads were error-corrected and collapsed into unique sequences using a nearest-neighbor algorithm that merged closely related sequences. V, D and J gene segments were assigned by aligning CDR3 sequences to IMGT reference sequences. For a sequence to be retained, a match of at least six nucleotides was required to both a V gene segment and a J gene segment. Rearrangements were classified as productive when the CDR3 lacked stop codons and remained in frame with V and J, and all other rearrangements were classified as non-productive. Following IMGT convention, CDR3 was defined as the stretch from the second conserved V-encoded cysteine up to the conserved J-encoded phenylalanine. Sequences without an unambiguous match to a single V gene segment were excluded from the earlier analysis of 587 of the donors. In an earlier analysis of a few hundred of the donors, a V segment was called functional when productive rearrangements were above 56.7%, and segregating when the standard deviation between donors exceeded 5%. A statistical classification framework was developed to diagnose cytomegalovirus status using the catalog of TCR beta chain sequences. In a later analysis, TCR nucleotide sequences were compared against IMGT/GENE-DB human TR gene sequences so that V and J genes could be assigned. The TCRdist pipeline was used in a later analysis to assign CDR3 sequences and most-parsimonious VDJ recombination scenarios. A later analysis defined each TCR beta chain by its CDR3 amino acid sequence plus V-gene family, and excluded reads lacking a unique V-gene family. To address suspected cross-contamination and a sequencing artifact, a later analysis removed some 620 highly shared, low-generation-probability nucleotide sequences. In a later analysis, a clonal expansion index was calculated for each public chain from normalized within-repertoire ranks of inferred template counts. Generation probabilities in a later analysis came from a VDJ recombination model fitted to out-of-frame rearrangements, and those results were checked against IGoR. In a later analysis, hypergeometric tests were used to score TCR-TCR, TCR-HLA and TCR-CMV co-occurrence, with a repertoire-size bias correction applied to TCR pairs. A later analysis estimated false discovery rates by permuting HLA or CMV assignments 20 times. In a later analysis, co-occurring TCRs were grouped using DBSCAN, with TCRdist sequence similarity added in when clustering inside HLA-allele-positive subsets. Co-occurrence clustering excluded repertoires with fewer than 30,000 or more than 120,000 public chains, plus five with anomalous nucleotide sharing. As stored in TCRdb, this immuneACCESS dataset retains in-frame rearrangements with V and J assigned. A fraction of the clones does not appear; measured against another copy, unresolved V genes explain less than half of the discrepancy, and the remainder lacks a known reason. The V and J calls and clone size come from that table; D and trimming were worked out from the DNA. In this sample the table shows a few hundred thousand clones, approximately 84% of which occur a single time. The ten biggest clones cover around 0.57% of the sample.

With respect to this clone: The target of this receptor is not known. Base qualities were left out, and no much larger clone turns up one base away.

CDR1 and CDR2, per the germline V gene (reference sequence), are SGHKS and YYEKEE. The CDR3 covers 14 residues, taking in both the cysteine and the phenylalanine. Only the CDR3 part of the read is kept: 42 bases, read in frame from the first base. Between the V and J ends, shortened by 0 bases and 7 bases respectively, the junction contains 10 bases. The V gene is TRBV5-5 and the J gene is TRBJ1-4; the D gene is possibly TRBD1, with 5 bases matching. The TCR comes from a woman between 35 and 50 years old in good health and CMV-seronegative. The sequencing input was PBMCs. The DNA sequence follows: TGTGCCAGCAGCTTGGTTAGGGGCTTTGAAAAACTGTTTTTT. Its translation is CASSLVRGFEKLFF.